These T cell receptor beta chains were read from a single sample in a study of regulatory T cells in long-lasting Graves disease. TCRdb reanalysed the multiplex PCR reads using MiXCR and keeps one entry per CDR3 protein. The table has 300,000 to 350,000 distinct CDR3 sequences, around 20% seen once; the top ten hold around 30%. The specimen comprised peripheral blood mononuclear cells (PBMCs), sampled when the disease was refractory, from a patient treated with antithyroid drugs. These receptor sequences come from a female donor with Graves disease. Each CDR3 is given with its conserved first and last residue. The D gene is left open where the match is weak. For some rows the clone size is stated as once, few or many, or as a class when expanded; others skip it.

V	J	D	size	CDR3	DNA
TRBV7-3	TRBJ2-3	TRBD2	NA	CASSLTSGPTDTQYF	TGTGCCAGCAGCCTCACTAGCGGGCCCACAGATACGCAGTATTTT
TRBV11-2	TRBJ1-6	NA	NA	CASSLGDTYNSPLHF	TGTGCCAGCAGCTTAGGTGATACCTATAATTCACCCCTCCACTTT
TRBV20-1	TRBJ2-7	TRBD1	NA	CSARRVDRALNEQYF	TGCAGTGCTAGACGAGTAGACAGGGCTCTCAACGAGCAGTACTTC
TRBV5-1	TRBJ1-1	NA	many	CASRLTGRDTEAFF	TGCGCCAGCAGGTTAACCGGACGGGACACTGAAGCTTTCTTT
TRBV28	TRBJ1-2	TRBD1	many	CASSEGARPGFGYTF	TGTGCCAGCAGTGAGGGGGCGCGGCCGGGGTTTGGCTACACCTTC
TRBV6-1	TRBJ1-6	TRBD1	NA	CASSPDRGLSNSPLHF	TGTGCCAGCAGCCCGGACAGGGGGCTTTCGAATTCACCCCTCCACTTT
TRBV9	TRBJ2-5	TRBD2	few	CASSTGGGEQYF	TGTGCCAGCAGCACGGGGGGAGGGGAGCAGTACTTC
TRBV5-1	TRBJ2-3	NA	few	CASSTGGESTDTQYF	TGCGCCAGCAGCACCGGGGGAGAGAGCACAGATACGCAGTATTTT
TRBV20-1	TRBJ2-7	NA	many	CSARSRDGPYEQYF	TGCAGTGCTAGATCCCGGGACGGACCCTACGAGCAGTACTTC
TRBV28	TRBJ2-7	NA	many	CASSHGTYAYEQYF	TGTGCCAGCAGCCACGGGACTTACGCCTACGAGCAGTACTTC
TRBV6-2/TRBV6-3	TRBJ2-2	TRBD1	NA	CASSLPPGQGYTGELFF	TGTGCCAGCAGTTTACCACCGGGACAGGGGTACACCGGGGAGCTGTTTTTT
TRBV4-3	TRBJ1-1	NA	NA	CASSPKTGPTEAFF	TGCGCCAGCAGCCCAAAGACCGGGCCCACTGAAGCTTTCTTT
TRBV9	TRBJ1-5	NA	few	CASSQRGENQPQHF	TGTGCCAGCAGCCAAAGAGGGGAGAATCAGCCCCAGCATTTT
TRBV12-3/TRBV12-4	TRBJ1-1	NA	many	CASSIIRATEAFF	TGTGCCAGCAGTATAATCAGGGCCACTGAAGCTTTCTTT
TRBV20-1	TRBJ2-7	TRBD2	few	CSARGVDSGRNEQYF	TGCAGTGCTAGAGGAGTGGATAGCGGGAGAAACGAGCAGTACTTC
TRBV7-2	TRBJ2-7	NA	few	CASSLARGKQYF	TGTGCCAGCAGCTTAGCTCGGGGGAAGCAGTACTTC
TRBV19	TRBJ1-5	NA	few	CASTLTVFSNQPQHF	TGTGCCAGTACGTTGACCGTTTTTAGCAATCAGCCCCAGCATTTT
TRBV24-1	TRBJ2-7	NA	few	CATSGGDRGYEQYF	TGTGCCACCAGTGGGGGTGACAGAGGCTACGAGCAGTACTTC
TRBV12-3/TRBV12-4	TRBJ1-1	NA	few	CASSNQGNTEAFF	TGTGCCAGCAGTAACCAGGGAAACACTGAAGCTTTCTTT
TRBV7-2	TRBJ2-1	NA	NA	CASTNGPRLEQFF	TGTGCCAGCACCAACGGTCCCCGCCTTGAGCAGTTCTTC
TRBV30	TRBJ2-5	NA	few	CAWSDGPRGTQYF	TGTGCCTGGAGCGACGGCCCACGCGGGACCCAGTACTTC
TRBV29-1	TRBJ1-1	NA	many	CSVAWGVTEAFF	TGCAGCGTAGCCTGGGGCGTCACTGAAGCTTTCTTT
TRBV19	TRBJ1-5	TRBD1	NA	CASKEQGARQPQHF	TGTGCCAGTAAAGAACAGGGGGCACGGCAGCCCCAGCATTTT
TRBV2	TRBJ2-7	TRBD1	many	CASSGRDRETLSYEQYF	TGTGCCAGCAGTGGAAGGGACAGGGAAACCCTCTCCTACGAGCAGTACTTC
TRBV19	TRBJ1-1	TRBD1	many	CASSIGTGGTEAFF	TGTGCCAGTAGTATCGGAACAGGGGGAACTGAAGCTTTCTTT
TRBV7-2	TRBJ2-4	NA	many	CASSPHPIKDVAKNIQYF	TGTGCCAGCAGCCCACACCCAATTAAAGATGTAGCCAAAAACATTCAGTACTTC
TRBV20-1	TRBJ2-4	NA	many	CSERRVAKNIQYF	TGCAGTGAACGCAGGGTCGCCAAAAACATTCAGTACTTC
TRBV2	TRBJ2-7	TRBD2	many	CASRKRLASPREQYF	TGTGCCAGCAGAAAACGACTAGCCTCCCCGCGGGAGCAGTACTTC
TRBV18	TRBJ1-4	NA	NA	CASSPPTALRGEKLFF	TGTGCCAGCTCACCACCGACAGCACTGCGGGGTGAAAAACTGTTTTTT
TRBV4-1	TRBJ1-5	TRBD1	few	CASSQRQGPIQPQHF	TGCGCCAGCAGCCAAAGACAGGGTCCAATCCAGCCCCAGCATTTT
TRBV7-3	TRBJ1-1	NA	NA	CASSLIRTENTEAFF	TGTGCCAGCAGCTTAATAAGGACAGAGAACACTGAAGCTTTCTTT
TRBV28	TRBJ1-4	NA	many	CASSFRVHEKLFF	TGTGCCAGCAGTTTCCGGGTACACGAAAAACTGTTTTTT
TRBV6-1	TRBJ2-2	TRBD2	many	CASRAGLAGNTGELFF	TGTGCCAGCAGAGCCGGGCTAGCGGGGAACACCGGGGAGCTGTTTTTT